This record concerns one T cell receptor (beta chain) sequence. Its specificity is unknown. This entry comes from a study of T cell responses to AZD1222 COVID-19 vaccine. General study results and limits: Reportedly, nearly half the spike-specific TCRs target unmutated variant regions. Recipients of two AZD1222 doses showed rising Spike-specific TCR breadth and depth. The repertoires were collected only after the peak T cell response.

Produced via immunoSEQ multiplex PCR; TCRdb's table is partial and in-frame only. The sample contains 90,000 to 120,000 clones, about 85% of which appear only once. Analyses pooled second doses at about 4 or about 12 weeks. The V and J ends lost 4 bases and 4 bases, in that order; junction bases with no gene match: 5. Germline loops: CDR1 LNHDA, CDR2 SQIVND (reference sequence). This CDR3 comprises 17 residues. The sequence derives from an adult who received the AZD1222 COVID-19 vaccine. The sample here was peripheral blood, taken 28 days after the second AZD1222 dose. The V and J genes are TRBV19 and TRBJ2-1; 15 bases are shared with TRBD2. The CDR3 protein is CASSTGLAGGLYNEQFF. CDR3 nucleotides: TGTGCCAGTAGTACCGGACTAGCGGGAGGGTTATACAATGAGCAGTTCTTC.